Below are 25 T cell receptor beta chains sequenced from a single sample in a study of T-cell reconstitution after alpha-beta-depleted transplantation in children. Unique molecular identifiers were incorporated when the TCRbeta library was constructed. One entry per CDR3 protein results from TCRdb running MiXCR on the PCR reads. This table has 540,000 or so distinct CDR3 sequences, under 25% appearing once. Sequenced here: PBMCs, mostly from graft donor cells, sampled 360 days after TCRalphabeta/CD19-depleted stem cell transplant. These TCRs come from a boy under two years old who had a stem cell transplant for acute myeloid leukemia, so the T cells may come from the graft donor.

The chain is built from TRBV20-1 and TRBJ2-1; 9 bases map to TRBD1. V was pared by 0 bases and J by 5 bases, with 8 bases of the junction left unmatched. The CDR3 consists of 16 residues. CDR1 and CDR2 from the germline V gene are DFQATT and SNEGSKA (reference sequence). CDR3 protein: CSARDLGTGWNNEQFF. The CDR3 bases are TGCAGTGCTAGAGATTTAGGGACAGGGTGGAACAATGAGCAGTTCTTC.

This clonotype was counted many times. The rearrangement uses TRBV12-3 or TRBV12-4 and TRBJ2-5, with a possible D match to TRBD1 (5 bases). CDR3 length: 13 residues. Trimming pared 4 bases from V and 4 bases from J, leaving 10 bases between. Written as DNA, the CDR3 is TGTGCCAGCAGTTATTTTAGGGGAGAGACCCAGTACTTC. As protein: CASSYFRGETQYF.

This clonotype was detected ten times or more. The J gene is TRBJ2-1, the V gene TRBV20-1; 11 bases are shared with TRBD2. V shed 5 bases and J 4 bases; nucleotides not matched to a gene: 4. In germline, CDR1 is DFQATT, CDR2 SNEGSKA (reference sequence). This CDR3 is 14 amino acids long. This chain's CDR3 is CSASTSGVYNEQFF. The CDR3 DNA sequence: TGCAGTGCTTCGACTAGCGGGGTTTACAATGAGCAGTTCTTC.

J is TRBJ2-5 and V is TRBV6-1, with a weak D call TRBD2 (5 bases). Germline CDR1 reads MNHNS; CDR2 reads SASEGT. Trimming pared 6 bases from V and 5 bases from J, leaving 16 bases between. There are 14 residues in the CDR3. The CDR3 DNA reads TGTGCCAGCAGACCCACCTACCAGCGGGAGACCCAGTACTTC. Protein product: CASRPTYQRETQYF.

This clonotype was observed a few times. With a much larger clone just one base away, this may be a read error. The chain links TRBV6-6 to TRBJ2-7; no firm D call. The germline CDR1 and CDR2 sequences are MNHNY and SVGAGI (reference sequence). This CDR3 has 12 residues. Trimming stripped 2 bases from V and 6 bases from J, with 8 bases between. CDR3 nucleotide sequence: TGTGCCAGCAGTTACAGGGATACCGAGCAGTACTTC. Translating gives CASSYRDTEQYF.

The table lists this clonotype with a few counts. The chain has TRBV12-5 and TRBJ2-7; 7 bases are shared with TRBD1. The CDR3 covers 14 residues. With V trimmed by 5 bases and J by 3 bases, 7 bases remained unmatched. Germline loops: CDR1 LGHNT, CDR2 FRNRAP. This CDR3 is CASGPGQLLYEQYF. CDR3 bases: TGTGCTAGTGGTCCGGGACAGCTGCTCTACGAGCAGTACTTC.

This clonotype was observed many times. The chain combines TRBV5-6 with TRBJ2-1, with 7 bases that match TRBD1. This CDR3 comprises 16 residues. After removal of 4 bases from V and 0 bases from J, the junction contained 7 bases not matched to a gene. Germline V lookup: CDR1 SGHDT, CDR2 YYEEEE. DNA of the CDR3: TGTGCCAGCAGCCCTCCGGGACAGAGCTCCTACAATGAGCAGTTCTTC. Its translation is CASSPPGQSSYNEQFF. The complete variable domain, with remaining parts taken from reference TRBV5-6 and TRBJ2-1, reads DAGVTQSPTHLIKTRGQQVTLRCSPKSGHDTVSWYQQALGQGPQFIFQYYEEEERQRGNFPDRFSGHQFPNYSSELNVNALLLGDSALYLCASSPPGQSSYNEQFFGPGTRLTVL.

The chain is built from TRBV7-9 and TRBJ2-1; D is tentatively TRBD1 or TRBD2 (5 bases each). Germline V gene lookup returns CDR1 SEHNR and CDR2 FQNEAQ (reference sequence). The CDR3 runs 15 residues. With 2 bases removed from V and 5 bases from J, the gap between germline ends came to 13 bases. CDR3: CASSLLEGSNNEQFF. The DNA of the CDR3 is TGTGCCAGCAGCTTACTCGAGGGGAGCAACAATGAGCAGTTCTTC. The variable domain in full, completed from reference TRBV7-9 and TRBJ2-1, reads DTGVSQNPRHKITKRGQNVTFRCDPISEHNRLYWYRQTLGQGPEFLTYFQNEAQLEKSRLLSDRFSAERPKGSFSTLEIQRTEQGDSAMYLCASSLLEGSNNEQFFGPGTRLTVL.

This clonotype was observed a few times. The chain carries TRBV6-1 and TRBJ2-4, with 8 bases that match TRBD1. This CDR3 spans 13 amino acids. The V and J ends lost 4 bases and 7 bases, in that order; junction bases with no gene match: 3. The germline CDR1 and CDR2 sequences are MNHNS and SASEGT. The CDR3 nucleotides are TGTGCCAGCAGTGGACAGGGGAGGAACATTCAGTACTTC. Translated, it gives CASSGQGRNIQYF.

The table lists this clonotype with a few counts. The chain couples TRBV5-5 to TRBJ2-7; D perhaps matches TRBD1 (5 bases). Trimming pared 4 bases from V and 0 bases from J, leaving 17 bases between. The V gene's germline CDR1 is SGHKS and CDR2 YYEKEE (reference sequence). This CDR3 region has 16 residues. In nucleotides, the CDR3 is TGTGCCAGCAGCCGAAGTCAGGGCGAGAGCTCCTACGAGCAGTACTTC. This encodes CASSRSQGESSYEQYF.

In this sample, this clonotype turned up many times. CDR3 residues: CATRGGYEQYF. CDR3 nucleotides: TGTGCCACCCGGGGGGGGTACGAGCAGTACTTC. The chain links TRBV15 to TRBJ2-7; TRBD2 matches at 8 bases. The J segment lost 4 bases and the V segment lost 8 bases, leaving 1 base of the junction unmatched. CDR1 is LNHNV, CDR2 YYDKDF, per germline (reference sequence). The CDR3 is 11 amino acids.

This clonotype has more than one count but fewer than ten. J is TRBJ2-2 and V is TRBV12-3 or TRBV12-4, with D possibly called TRBD1 or TRBD2 (5 bases each). The CDR3 totals 15 residues. Trimming took off 7 bases at V and 5 bases at J, with 17 bases between the two ends. For the CDR3, the DNA is TGTGCCAGCACCGCCTCCCGAGGGGAGACCGGGGAGCTGTTTTTT. As protein: CASTASRGETGELFF.

This clonotype was counted between two and nine times. The chain is built from TRBV20-1 and TRBJ2-7; the D gene is possibly TRBD1 (5 bases). Per the germline V gene, CDR1 is DFQATT and CDR2 is SNEGSKA (reference sequence). V was trimmed by 0 bases and J by 4 bases, leaving 16 bases between them. The CDR3 has 15 residues. The CDR3 reads CSARDFISTAYEQYF. For the CDR3, the DNA is TGCAGTGCTAGAGATTTCATTTCGACAGCGTACGAGCAGTACTTC.

The chain is built from TRBV20-1 and TRBJ2-5; D unresolved. Germline V gene lookup returns CDR1 DFQATT and CDR2 SNEGSKA (reference sequence). The CDR3 length is 11 residues. Trimming removed 5 bases from V and 10 bases from J, with 14 bases in between. The CDR3 DNA is TGCAGTGCTCCTACCCCCCTCGTCCAGTACTTC. Protein product: CSAPTPLVQYF.

Remarks on this clonotype: This may stem from a read error, because a much larger clone lies one nucleotide away. CDR3 sequence: CAISSPPRPSGRGETQYF. Here the CDR3 DNA reads TGTGCCATCAGTTCCCCTCCCAGGCCATCAGGACGGGGAGAGACCCAGTACTTC. V is TRBV3-1 and J is TRBJ2-5; tentative D call: TRBD2 (5 bases). Trimming removed 10 bases from V and 4 bases from J, with 31 bases in between. Germline CDR1 reads LGHDT; CDR2 reads YNNKEL (reference sequence). The CDR3 consists of 18 residues.

Concerning this clonotype: This may stem from a read error, because a much larger clone lies one nucleotide away. Given the absence of the conserved phenylalanine or tryptophan at the CDR3 end, a read error is likely. This sequence joins TRBV27 and TRBJ1-5; TRBD1 matches at 7 bases. The CDR3 covers 16 residues. Germline-derived CDR1 and CDR2 are MNHEY and SMNVEV (reference sequence). J gave up 6 bases and V 5 bases, and 13 bases lay outside the gene matches. The CDR3 DNA reads as TGTGCCAGCAGTCCACGCTCGACAGGGATGAGTCAGCCCCAGCATTAT. Amino acid sequence: CASSPRSTGMSQPQHY.

Ten or more counts support this clonotype. The chain carries TRBV29-1 and TRBJ2-5, with D maybe TRBD1 (6 bases). Germline CDR1 and CDR2: SQVTM and ANQGSEA. Deletions cut 7 bases from V and 5 bases from J, with 11 bases between. The CDR3 loop spans 11 amino acids. The DNA of the CDR3 is TGCAGCGGACGAAGGGGGGAGACCCAGTACTTC. Translating gives CSGRRGETQYF.

This clonotype was detected many times. The V call is TRBV12-3 or TRBV12-4, the J call TRBJ1-1; D may be TRBD1 (5 bases). Trimming pared 6 bases from V and 0 bases from J, leaving 14 bases between. This CDR3 has 15 amino acids. DNA for the CDR3: TGTGCCAGCAGGGGGGAGAAGGGGATGAACACTGAAGCTTTCTTT. Translation gives CASRGEKGMNTEAFF.

The V call is TRBV24-1, the J call TRBJ2-5, with a tentative D call TRBD1 (7 bases). The CDR3 sequence is 14 residues long. V was shortened by 7 bases and J by 1 base, with 12 bases between the two germline ends. Germline values: CDR1 KGHDR, CDR2 SFDVKD. The CDR3 protein is CATSPGGSQETQYF. In nucleotides, the CDR3 is TGTGCCACCAGCCCAGGGGGGTCCCAAGAGACCCAGTACTTC.

This clonotype was found many times. The rearrangement joins TRBV24-1 to TRBJ2-1; D may be TRBD2 (6 bases). Germline CDR1 KGHDR, CDR2 SFDVKD. Trimming shortened V by 4 bases and J by 7 bases, and 25 bases separated the two germline ends. CDR3 length: 18 residues. CDR3 nucleotide sequence: TGTGCCACCAGTGACCCAGAAAGTGGTCGGGGGTTAGTAAATGAGCAGTTCTTC. It is translated as CATSDPESGRGLVNEQFF.

The rearrangement joins TRBV20-1 to TRBJ2-6; possibly TRBD1 for D (8 bases). The germline V gene encodes CDR1 DFQATT and CDR2 SNEGSKA (reference sequence). The CDR3 contains 16 residues. The CDR3 DNA is TGCAGCCTACAGGGGGGGGGACCATCTGGGGCCAACGTCCTGACTTTC. It translates to CSLQGGGPSGANVLTF.

This chain uses TRBV12-3 or TRBV12-4 with TRBJ2-2; TRBD1 might be the D (5 bases). The CDR3 is 13 residues long. Deletions cut 5 bases from V and 6 bases from J, with 10 bases between. CDR3 in amino acids: CASSHRGSGELFF. The CDR3, as DNA: TGTGCCAGCAGTCATAGGGGTTCCGGGGAGCTGTTTTTT.

This clonotype was counted many times. The rearrangement joins TRBV28 to TRBJ1-1; 9 positions match TRBD1. The V gene end was trimmed by 7 bases and the J gene end by 3 bases; junction bases not matched to a gene: 6. CDR1 is MDHEN and CDR2 is SYDVKM in the germline V gene. CDR3 size: 14 residues. In DNA, the CDR3 is TGTGCCAGCAACACCCGGACAGGGGACACTGAAGCTTTCTTT. It specifies CASNTRTGDTEAFF.

This sequence joins TRBV28 and TRBJ1-1; D unresolved. This CDR3 is 15 amino acids long. V gave up 2 bases and J gave up 4 bases, with 14 bases separating them. Germline V CDR1 and CDR2: MDHEN, SYDVKM. The CDR3 sequence: CASSLATLVSTEAFF. CDR3 nucleotide sequence: TGTGCCAGCAGTTTAGCCACACTTGTCTCCACTGAAGCTTTCTTT.

This clonotype was counted a few times. The V and J genes are TRBV29-1 and TRBJ1-1, with D hard to call. The germline V and J ends were trimmed by 2 bases and 3 bases, with 7 bases remaining between them. The CDR3 sequence is 12 residues long. Looked up from germline, CDR1 is SQVTM and CDR2 is ANQGSEA. CDR3 region: CSVERPHTEAFF. CDR3 in DNA: TGCAGCGTTGAACGGCCACACACTGAAGCTTTCTTT.